Shown below are 12 T cell receptor beta chains from a single sample sequenced in a study of tumor-infiltrating lymphocytes in primary liver carcinoma. Without any cell sorting, roughly 20-32 mg of bulk tissue yielded co-extracted RNA and DNA. A constant-region primer primed TCR beta cDNA synthesis from about 490 ng of total RNA. Generation of the TCR beta libraries relied on three nested multiplex PCR rounds using slightly modified ARM-PCR. Both of the initial two PCR rounds ran for about 9 cycles and employed TRBV1-TRBV30 forward primers alongside a C-beta reverse primer. MiXCR, run by TCRdb on the multiplex PCR reads, gives a single entry per CDR3 protein. This table holds some 120,000 distinct CDR3 sequences, 60% to 75% found once. The sequenced material came from liver tumor tissue from sampling region 3. Indicated subset: tumor region T3, left-lateral pole. All receptors come from an older woman with primary liver carcinoma and hepatitis B virus infection.

On this clonotype itself: A read error is possible here, since a much larger clone lies one base away. V gene TRBV10-3 combines with J gene TRBJ1-5, with D uncertain. CDR1 is ENHRY, CDR2 SYGVKD, per germline. The CDR3 consists of 13 residues. V lost 4 bases and J lost 11, with 15 bases in between. DNA of the CDR3: TGTGCCATCAGTGGGTCCGAGAGGGTGGCCCAGCATTTT. This gives the protein CAISGSERVAQHF.

This clonotype has ten or more counts. The chain joins TRBV29-1 to TRBJ1-4; D call uncertain. The V gene's germline CDR1 is SQVTM and CDR2 ANQGSEA. Trimming took off 0 bases at V and 1 base at J, with 3 bases between the two ends. The CDR3 sequence is 13 residues long. The CDR3 is CSVEEGTNEKLFF. CDR3 coding DNA: TGCAGCGTTGAAGAGGGAACTAATGAAAAACTGTTTTTT.

On this clonotype itself: The CDR3 end shows no conserved phenylalanine or tryptophan, and so a read error is likely. CDR3 amino acids: CASSLTSGSGYEQYL. CDR3 DNA sequence: TGTGCCAGCAGCTTAACTAGCGGGAGCGGGTACGAGCAGTACTTA. V and J are TRBV11-2 and TRBJ2-7; 11 nucleotides match TRBD2. The CDR3 covers 15 residues. From germline, CDR1 is SGHAT and CDR2 FQNNGV. The junction had 4 bases not matched to a gene; V was cut back by 2 bases and J by 4 bases.

The J gene is TRBJ2-1, the V gene TRBV4-1, with 9 bases matching TRBD1. The J segment lost 4 bases and the V segment lost 7 bases, leaving 14 bases of the junction unmatched. Germline-derived CDR1 and CDR2 are MGHRA and YSYEKL. CDR3 length: 17 amino acids. The CDR3, as DNA: TGCGCCAGCAACCTCGCACAGGGGGCTGTGGTATACAATGAGCAGTTCTTC. Its translation is CASNLAQGAVVYNEQFF.

This clonotype was counted many times. V is TRBV6-5 and J is TRBJ2-1; D possibly uses TRBD1 or TRBD2 (5 bases each). Germline CDR1 is MNHEY and CDR2 is SVGAGI. Trimming left V 6 bases short and J 9 bases short, with 24 bases between. This CDR3 is built from 16 residues. Here the CDR3 reads CASSSLRRGFVGEQFF. DNA of the CDR3: TGTGCCAGCAGCAGCCTAAGACGGGGCTTCGTGGGTGAGCAGTTCTTC.

To note about this clonotype: Its ends do not fully match the called genes, so a read error is possible. This chain links TRBV25-1 with TRBJ2-4; D remains ambiguous. The germline gives CDR1 MGHDK, CDR2 SYGVNS. The length of the CDR3 is 14 residues. CDR3 nucleotide sequence: TGTGCCAGCAGCCCCGGGTCCCCCGAAAACACTCAGTACTTC. It translates to CASSPGSPENTQYF.

In its sample, this clonotype was seen many times. The chain joins TRBV4-1 to TRBJ2-3; 7 nucleotides line up with TRBD2. Germline loops: CDR1 MGHRA, CDR2 YSYEKL. The CDR3 sequence is 17 residues long. Losses at the gene ends were 0 bases for V and 0 bases for J; bases not matched to a gene: 6. The CDR3 reads CASSQEGPSGSTDTQYF. In DNA, the CDR3 is TGCGCCAGCAGCCAAGAAGGGCCTAGCGGAAGCACAGATACGCAGTATTTT.

This clonotype was seen many times. The chain uses TRBV21-1 and TRBJ2-5. TRBV21-1 is a pseudogene locus. There are 12 residues in the CDR3. Here the CDR3 DNA reads TGTGCCAGATGTGGGTACCAAGAGACCCAGTACTTC. As protein: CARCGYQETQYF.

This clonotype was recorded many times. CDR3 nucleotide sequence: TGTGCCAGCAGCTTAGACAGGGGGGGCAATCAGCCCCAGCATTTT. It specifies CASSLDRGGNQPQHF. The chain combines TRBV7-9 with TRBJ1-5; 8 nucleotides match TRBD1. The CDR3 has 15 residues. Germline CDR1 reads SEHNR; CDR2 reads FQNEAQ (reference sequence). After removal of 1 base from V and 2 bases from J, the junction contained 1 base not matched to a gene.

There are many counts of this clonotype. The chain links TRBV12-3 or TRBV12-4 to TRBJ2-1; 11 nucleotides line up with TRBD2. CDR3 size: 16 residues. V shed 6 bases, J shed 6 bases, and the junction held 10 bases outside the gene matches. In DNA, the CDR3 is TGTGCCAGCAGCCCCCTCACTAGCGGGAGTAGCAATGAGCAGTTCTTC. This gives the protein CASSPLTSGSSNEQFF.

This clonotype was observed a few times. V is TRBV6-5 and J is TRBJ2-7; 8 nucleotides line up with TRBD1. Germline V gene data show CDR1 as MNHEY and CDR2 as SVGAGI. CDR3 size: 12 residues. Trimming at V came to 6 bases and at J to 6 bases, leaving 4 bases not matched to a gene. CDR3: CASRQDRGEQYF. CDR3 sequence (DNA): TGTGCCAGCAGACAAGACAGGGGCGAGCAGTACTTC.

The rearrangement links TRBV6-5 to TRBJ2-1; 10 positions agree with TRBD1. Germline V lookup: CDR1 MNHEY, CDR2 SVGAGI. V shed 8 bases and J 13 bases; nucleotides not matched to a gene: 20. The CDR3 spans 16 residues. The CDR3 DNA reads TGTGCCAGCCGAAGTACCGGGACAGGGGTCGTCAATGGACAGTTCTTC. This encodes CASRSTGTGVVNGQFF.